This section outlines one TCR beta chain sequence together with its context. The antigen is not known. A much larger clonotype is one base distant, so this may be a read error. This entry comes from a study of regulatory T cells in long-lasting Graves disease. Arm-PCR of CDR3 regions and iRepertoire HTBI primers were used to build TCR beta libraries. One entry per CDR3 protein results from TCRdb running MiXCR on the multiplex PCR reads. The profile shows some 450,000 distinct CDR3 sequences, around 17% of them singletons. The length of the CDR3 is 15 residues. The germline V gene encodes CDR1 MDHEN and CDR2 SYDVKM. V shed 10 bases, J shed 0 bases, and the junction held 8 bases outside the gene matches. General observations from the study: Under persistent disease, TRBV28, TRBJ1-2 and TRBJ2-5 were used preferentially.

Sample time point: newly diagnosed GD, antithyroid drugs for less than 3 months. PBMC-derived RNA was used for the TCR library. These same records also appear under a second study, on T cells in Graves' hyperthyroidism and ophthalmopathy.

V usage is TRBV28 and J usage is TRBJ2-3; 9 bases map to TRBD2. This clonotype was sampled from a woman aged 30 to 39 with Graves disease. The sequences come from peripheral blood mononuclear cells (PBMCs), collected at new diagnosis, from a patient treated with antithyroid drugs. In nucleotides, the CDR3 is TGTGCCAACAGAGCCCTAGCGGGGAGCACAGATACGCAGTATTTT. This codes for CANRALAGSTDTQYF. Full variable domain (rest looked up from reference TRBV28 and TRBJ2-3): DVKVTQSSRYLVKRTGEKVFLECVQDMDHENMFWYRQDPGLGLRLIYFSYDVKMKEKGDIPEGYSVSREKKERFSLILESASTNQTSMYLCANRALAGSTDTQYFGPGTRLTVL.